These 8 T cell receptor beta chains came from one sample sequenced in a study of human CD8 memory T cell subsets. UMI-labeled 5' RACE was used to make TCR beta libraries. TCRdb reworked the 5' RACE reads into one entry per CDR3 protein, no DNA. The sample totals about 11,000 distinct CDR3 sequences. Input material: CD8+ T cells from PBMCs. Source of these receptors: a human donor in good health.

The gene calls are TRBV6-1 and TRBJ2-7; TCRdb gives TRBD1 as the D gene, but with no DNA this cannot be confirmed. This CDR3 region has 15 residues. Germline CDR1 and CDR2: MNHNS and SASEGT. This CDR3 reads CASSEDRGRDYEQYF.

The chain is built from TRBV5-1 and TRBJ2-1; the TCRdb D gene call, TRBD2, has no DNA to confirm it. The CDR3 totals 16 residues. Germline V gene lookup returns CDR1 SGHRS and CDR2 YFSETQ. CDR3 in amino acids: CASSLAGTRVVDEQFF. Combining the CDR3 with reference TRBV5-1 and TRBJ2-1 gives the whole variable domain KAGVTQTPRYLIKTRGQQVTLSCSPISGHRSVSWYQQTPGQGLQFLFEYFSETQRNKGNFPGRFSGRQFSNSRSEMNVSTLELGDSALYLCASSLAGTRVVDEQFFGPGTRLTVL.

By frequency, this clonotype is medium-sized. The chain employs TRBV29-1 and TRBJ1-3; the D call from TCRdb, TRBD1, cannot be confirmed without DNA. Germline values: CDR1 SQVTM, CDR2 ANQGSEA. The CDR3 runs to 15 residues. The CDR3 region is CSVEDPEGAGNTIYF. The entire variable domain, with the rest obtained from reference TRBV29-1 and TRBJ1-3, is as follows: SAVISQKPSRDICQRGTSLTIQCQVDSQVTMMFWYRQQPGQSLTLIATANQGSEATYESGFVIDKFPISRPNLTFSTLTVSNMSPEDSSIYLCSVEDPEGAGNTIYFGEGSWLTVV.

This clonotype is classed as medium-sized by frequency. CDR3 protein: CASSWGTSGLADTQYF. This chain links TRBV7-9 with TRBJ2-3; lacking DNA, the TRBD2 call made by TCRdb goes unchecked. The CDR3 runs to 16 residues. Germline-derived CDR1 and CDR2 are SEHNR and FQNEAQ (reference sequence).

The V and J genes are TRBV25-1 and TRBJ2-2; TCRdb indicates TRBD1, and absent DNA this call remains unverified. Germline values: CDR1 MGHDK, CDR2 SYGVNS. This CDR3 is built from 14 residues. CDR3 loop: CASSSRDHTGELFF.

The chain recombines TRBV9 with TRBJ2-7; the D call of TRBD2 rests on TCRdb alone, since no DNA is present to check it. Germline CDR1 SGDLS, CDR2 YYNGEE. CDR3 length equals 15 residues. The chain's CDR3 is CASSLGTSGVYEQYF.

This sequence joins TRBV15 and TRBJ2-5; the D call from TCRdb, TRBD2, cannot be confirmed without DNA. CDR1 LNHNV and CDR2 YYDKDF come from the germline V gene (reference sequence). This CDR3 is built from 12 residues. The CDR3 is CATSGEEETQYF.

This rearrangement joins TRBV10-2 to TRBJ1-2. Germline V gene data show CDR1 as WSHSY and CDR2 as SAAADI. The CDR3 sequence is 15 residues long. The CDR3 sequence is CASSIVLSHNYGYTF.